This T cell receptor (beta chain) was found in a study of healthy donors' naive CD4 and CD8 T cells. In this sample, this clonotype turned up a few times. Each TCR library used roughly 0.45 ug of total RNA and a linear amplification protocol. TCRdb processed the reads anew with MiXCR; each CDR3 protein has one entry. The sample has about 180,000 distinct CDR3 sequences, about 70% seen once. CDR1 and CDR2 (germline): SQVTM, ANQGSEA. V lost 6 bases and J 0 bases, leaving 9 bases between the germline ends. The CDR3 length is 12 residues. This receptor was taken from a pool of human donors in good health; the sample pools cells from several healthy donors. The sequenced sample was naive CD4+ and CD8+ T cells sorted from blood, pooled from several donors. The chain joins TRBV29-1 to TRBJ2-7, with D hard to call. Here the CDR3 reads CSVMAYSYEQYF. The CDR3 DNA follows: TGCAGCGTGATGGCATACTCCTACGAGCAGTACTTC.